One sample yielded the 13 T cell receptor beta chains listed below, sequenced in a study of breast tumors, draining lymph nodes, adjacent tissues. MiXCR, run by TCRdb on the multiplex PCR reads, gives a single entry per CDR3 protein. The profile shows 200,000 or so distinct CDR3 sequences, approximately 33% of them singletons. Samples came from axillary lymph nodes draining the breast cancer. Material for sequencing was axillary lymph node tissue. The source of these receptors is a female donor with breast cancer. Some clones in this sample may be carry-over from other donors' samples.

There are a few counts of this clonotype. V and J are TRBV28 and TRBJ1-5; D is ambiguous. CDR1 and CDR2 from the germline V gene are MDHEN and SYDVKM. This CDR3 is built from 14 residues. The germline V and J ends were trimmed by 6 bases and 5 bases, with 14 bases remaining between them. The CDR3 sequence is CASSRSLRDQPQHF. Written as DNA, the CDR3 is TGTGCCAGCAGCCGAAGCCTTCGCGATCAGCCCCAGCATTTT.

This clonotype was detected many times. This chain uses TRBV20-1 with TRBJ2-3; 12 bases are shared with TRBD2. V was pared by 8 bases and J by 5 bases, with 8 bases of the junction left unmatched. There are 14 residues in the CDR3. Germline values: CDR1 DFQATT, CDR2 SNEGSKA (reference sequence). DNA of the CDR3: TGCAGTCTCGAGCTAGCGGGAGGGGTAGATACGCAGTATTTT. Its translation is CSLELAGGVDTQYF.

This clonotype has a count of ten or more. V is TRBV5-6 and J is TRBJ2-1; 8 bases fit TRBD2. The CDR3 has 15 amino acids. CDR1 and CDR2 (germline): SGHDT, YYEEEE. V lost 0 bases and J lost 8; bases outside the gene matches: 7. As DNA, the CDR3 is TGTGCCAGCAGCTTGGCGGGGGGGGTTCGGTATGAGCAGTTCTTC. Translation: CASSLAGGVRYEQFF.

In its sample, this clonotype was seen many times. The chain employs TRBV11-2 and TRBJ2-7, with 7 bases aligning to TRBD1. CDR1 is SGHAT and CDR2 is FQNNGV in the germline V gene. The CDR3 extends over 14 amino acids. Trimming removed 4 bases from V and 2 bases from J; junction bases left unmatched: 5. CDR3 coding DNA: TGTGCCAGCAGCTGGCCAGGGGGTCCCTACGAGCAGTACTTC. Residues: CASSWPGGPYEQYF.

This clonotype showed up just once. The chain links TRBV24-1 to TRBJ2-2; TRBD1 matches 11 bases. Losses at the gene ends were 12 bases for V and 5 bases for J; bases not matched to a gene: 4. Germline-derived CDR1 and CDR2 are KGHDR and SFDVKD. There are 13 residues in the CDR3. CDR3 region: CAGQGAGTGELFF. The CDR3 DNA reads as TGTGCCGGACAGGGGGCAGGGACCGGGGAGCTGTTTTTT.

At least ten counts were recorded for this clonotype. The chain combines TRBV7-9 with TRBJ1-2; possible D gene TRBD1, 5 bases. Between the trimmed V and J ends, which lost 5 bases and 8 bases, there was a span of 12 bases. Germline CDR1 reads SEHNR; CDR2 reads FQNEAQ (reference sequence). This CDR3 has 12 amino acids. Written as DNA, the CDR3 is TGTGCCAGCAGCCCCGTCACAGGAGGCTACACCTTC. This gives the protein CASSPVTGGYTF.

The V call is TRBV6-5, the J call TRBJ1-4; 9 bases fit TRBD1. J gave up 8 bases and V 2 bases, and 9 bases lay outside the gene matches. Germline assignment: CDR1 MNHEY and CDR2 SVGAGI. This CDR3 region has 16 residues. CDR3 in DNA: TGTGCCAGCAGTTACCTCGGACAGGGGAGTGGAGAAAAACTGTTTTTT. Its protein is CASSYLGQGSGEKLFF.

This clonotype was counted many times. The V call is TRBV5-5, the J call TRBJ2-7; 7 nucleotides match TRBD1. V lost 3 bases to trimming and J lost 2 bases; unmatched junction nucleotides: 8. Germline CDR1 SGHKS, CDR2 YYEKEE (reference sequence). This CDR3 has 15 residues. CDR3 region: CASSSPGQSTYEQYF. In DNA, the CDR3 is TGTGCCAGCAGCTCACCGGGACAGTCGACCTACGAGCAGTACTTC.

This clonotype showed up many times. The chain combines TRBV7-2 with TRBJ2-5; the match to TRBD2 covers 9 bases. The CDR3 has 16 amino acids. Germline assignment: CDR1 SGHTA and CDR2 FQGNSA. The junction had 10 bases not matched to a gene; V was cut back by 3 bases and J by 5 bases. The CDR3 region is CASSFSRTSAVETQYF. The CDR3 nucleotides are TGTGCCAGCAGCTTTTCCCGGACTAGCGCTGTGGAGACCCAGTACTTC.

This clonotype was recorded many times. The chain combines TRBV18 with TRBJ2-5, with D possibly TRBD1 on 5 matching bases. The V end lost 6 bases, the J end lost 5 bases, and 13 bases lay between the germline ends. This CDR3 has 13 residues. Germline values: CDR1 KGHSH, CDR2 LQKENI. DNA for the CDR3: TGTGCCAGCTCCTTAGACAGCAGCGAGACCCAGTACTTC. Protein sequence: CASSLDSSETQYF. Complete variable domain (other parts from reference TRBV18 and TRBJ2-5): NAGVMQNPRHLVRRRGQEARLRCSPMKGHSHVYWYRQLPEEGLKFMVYLQKENIIDESGMPKERFSAEFPKEGPSILRIQQVVRGDSAAYFCASSLDSSETQYFGPGTRLLVL.

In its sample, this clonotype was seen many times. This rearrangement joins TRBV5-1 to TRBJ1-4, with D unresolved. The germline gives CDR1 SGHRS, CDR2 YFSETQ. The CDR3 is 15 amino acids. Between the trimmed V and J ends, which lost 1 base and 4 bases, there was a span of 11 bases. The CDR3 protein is CASSLYDFRNEKLFF. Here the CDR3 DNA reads TGCGCCAGCAGCTTGTATGATTTTCGTAATGAAAAACTGTTTTTT.

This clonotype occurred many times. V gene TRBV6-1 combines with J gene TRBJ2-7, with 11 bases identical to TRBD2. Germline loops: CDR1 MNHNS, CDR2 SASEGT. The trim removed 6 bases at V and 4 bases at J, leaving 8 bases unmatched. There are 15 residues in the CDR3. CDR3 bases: TGTGCCAGCAGACCCCCGGGACTAGCGGTATACGAGCAGTACTTC. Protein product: CASRPPGLAVYEQYF.

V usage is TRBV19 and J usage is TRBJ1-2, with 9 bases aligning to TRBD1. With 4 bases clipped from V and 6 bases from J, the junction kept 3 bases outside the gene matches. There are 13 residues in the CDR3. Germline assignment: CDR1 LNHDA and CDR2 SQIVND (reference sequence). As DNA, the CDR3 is TGTGCCAGTAGTACGGGACAGGGCGATGGCTACACCTTC. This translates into CASSTGQGDGYTF.